The T cell receptor (beta chain) under discussion was sequenced for a study of regulatory T cells in long-lasting Graves disease. The study's findings and limits: Tissue studied was limited to peripheral blood, excluding thyroid tissue. The study found lower TCR diversity in persistent Graves' patients than in newly diagnosed ones.

Arm-PCR of CDR3 regions and iRepertoire HTBI primers were used to build TCR beta libraries. TCRdb re-derived calls from the multiplex PCR reads in MiXCR, one entry per CDR3 protein. The sample includes some 400,000 distinct CDR3 sequences, 15% of them seen just once. The CDR3 has 18 amino acids. In germline, CDR1 is KGHDR, CDR2 SFDVKD. V shed 3 bases, J shed 2 bases, and the junction held 8 bases outside the gene matches. Documented time point: newly diagnosed GD, antithyroid drugs for less than 3 months. Extracted RNA from PBMCs served as the source of the TCR library. This clonotype has only a few counts. Its antigen remains unknown. These records were also assigned to another study, of T cells in Graves' hyperthyroidism and ophthalmopathy. That report notes: Diagnosis relied on clinical symptoms, serum thyroxine and TRAb, thyroid ultrasound and orbital computed tomography. The HTBI primer set was used in a first-round RT-PCR of the TCR CDR3.

This receptor was identified in a woman aged 25 to 39 with Graves disease. The V and J genes are TRBV24-1 and TRBJ2-2, with TRBD2 matching over 10 bases. Sequenced here: peripheral blood mononuclear cells (PBMCs), sampled at new diagnosis, from a patient treated with antithyroid drugs. CDR3 loop: CATSDIRLAGDNTGELFF. Here the CDR3 DNA reads TGTGCCACCAGTGATATCCGGCTAGCGGGAGACAACACCGGGGAGCTGTTTTTT.